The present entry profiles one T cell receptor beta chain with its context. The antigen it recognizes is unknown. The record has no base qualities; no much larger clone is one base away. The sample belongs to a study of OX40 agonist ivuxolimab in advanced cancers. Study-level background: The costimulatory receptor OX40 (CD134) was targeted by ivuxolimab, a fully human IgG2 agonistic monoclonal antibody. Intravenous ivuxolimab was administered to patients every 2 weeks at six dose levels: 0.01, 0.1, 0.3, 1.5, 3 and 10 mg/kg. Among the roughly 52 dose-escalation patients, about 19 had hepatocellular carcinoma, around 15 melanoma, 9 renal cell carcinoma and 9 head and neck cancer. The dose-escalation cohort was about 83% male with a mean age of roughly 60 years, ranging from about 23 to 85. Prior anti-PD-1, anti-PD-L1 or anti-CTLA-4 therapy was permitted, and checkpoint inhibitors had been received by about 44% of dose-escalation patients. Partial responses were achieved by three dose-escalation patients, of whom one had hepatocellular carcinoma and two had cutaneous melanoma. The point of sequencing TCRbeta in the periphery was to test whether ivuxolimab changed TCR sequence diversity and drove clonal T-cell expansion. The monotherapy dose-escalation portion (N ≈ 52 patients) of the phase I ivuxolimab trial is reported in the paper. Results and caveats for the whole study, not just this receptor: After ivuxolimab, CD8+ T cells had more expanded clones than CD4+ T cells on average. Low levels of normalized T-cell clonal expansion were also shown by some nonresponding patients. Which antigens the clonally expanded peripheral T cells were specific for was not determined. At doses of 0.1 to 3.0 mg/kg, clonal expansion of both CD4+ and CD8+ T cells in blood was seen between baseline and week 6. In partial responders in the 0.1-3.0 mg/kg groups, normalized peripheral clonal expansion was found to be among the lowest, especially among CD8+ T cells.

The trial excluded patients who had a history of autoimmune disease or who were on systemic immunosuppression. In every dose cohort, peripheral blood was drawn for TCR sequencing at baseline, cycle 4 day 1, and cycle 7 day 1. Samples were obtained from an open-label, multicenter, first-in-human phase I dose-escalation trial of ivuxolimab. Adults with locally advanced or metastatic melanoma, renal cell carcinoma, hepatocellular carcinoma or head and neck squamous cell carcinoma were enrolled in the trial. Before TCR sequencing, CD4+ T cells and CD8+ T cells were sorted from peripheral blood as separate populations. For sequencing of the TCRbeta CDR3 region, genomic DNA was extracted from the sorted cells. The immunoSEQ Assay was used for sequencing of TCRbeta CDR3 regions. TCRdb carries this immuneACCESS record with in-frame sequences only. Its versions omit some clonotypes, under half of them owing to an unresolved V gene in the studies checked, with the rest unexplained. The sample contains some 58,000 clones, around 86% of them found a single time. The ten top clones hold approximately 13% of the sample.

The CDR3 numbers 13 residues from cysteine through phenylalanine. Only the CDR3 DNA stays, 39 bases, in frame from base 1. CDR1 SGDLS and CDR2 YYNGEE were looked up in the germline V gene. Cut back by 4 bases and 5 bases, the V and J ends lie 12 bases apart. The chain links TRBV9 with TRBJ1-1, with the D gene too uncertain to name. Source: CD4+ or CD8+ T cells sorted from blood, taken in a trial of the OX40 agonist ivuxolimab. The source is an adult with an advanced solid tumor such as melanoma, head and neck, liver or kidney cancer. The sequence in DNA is TGTGCCAGCAGCCCTGCCGGGTATACTGAAGCTTTCTTT. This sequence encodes CASSPAGYTEAFF.